This T cell receptor beta chain was profiled in a study of T-cell reconstitution after alpha-beta-depleted transplantation in children. General study findings and limits: The origin of high day-60 TCRbeta diversity in some patients lay in surviving recipient T cells and thymic progenitors.

As to this clonotype: The target antigen is unknown.

Preparation of the TCRbeta library was carried out with unique molecular identifiers. TCRdb called the PCR reads again in MiXCR, with one record for every CDR3 protein. The sample comprises about 420,000 distinct CDR3 sequences, 15% to 20% of which are singletons, and 25% to 30% rests with the top ten. Specimen: PBMCs, mostly from graft donor cells, collected 360 days after TCRalphabeta/CD19-depleted stem cell transplant. This TCR came from a boy in the first two years of life who had a stem cell transplant for Wiskott-Aldrich syndrome, so the T cells may come from the graft donor.

CDR3 sequence (DNA): TGTGCCAGCAGCTTACGCGGCGGGACGGGCACAGATACGCAGTATTTT. Translation: CASSLRGGTGTDTQYF. The chain joins TRBV7-9 to TRBJ2-3; perhaps TRBD2 as D (6 bases). The CDR3 consists of 16 residues. Germline V gene sequence: CDR1 SEHNR, CDR2 FQNEAQ (reference sequence). V lost 2 bases and J lost 1, with 13 bases in between.